The table lists the clone carrying this T cell receptor (beta chain) with a few counts. Its antigen is undetermined. Trimming removed 5 bases from V and 5 bases from J, with 18 bases in between. CDR3 length: 15 amino acids. The data were taken from a study of Graves' ophthalmopathy and Graves' hyperthyroidism. Study-wide background: Where ophthalmopathy was absent within 18 months of follow-up, hyperthyroidism was stable.

RNA served as the template for amplifying TCR beta CDR3 regions. HTBI-primed first-round RT-PCR preceded second-round multiplex PCR. TCRdb ran MiXCR on the multiplex PCR reads and lists one entry per CDR3 protein. The sample carries approximately 540,000 distinct CDR3 sequences, under 45% recorded once. General observations from the study: Using 13 signatures, a model distinguished ophthalmopathy from stable hyperthyroidism, reaching about 90% sensitivity and 65% to 84% specificity. The model forecast ophthalmopathy progression, reaching about 70% sensitivity and around 72% specificity. Blood repertoires reportedly contained most expanded thyroid clonotypes above 0.001 frequency.

The clonotype was recovered from an adult man with Graves' hyperthyroidism. Sequencing used peripheral blood or thyroid tissue (not recorded which). The chain recombines TRBV12-3 or TRBV12-4 with TRBJ1-1; D is unresolved. The CDR3 loop is CASSKLLPGVTEAFF. The CDR3 coding sequence is TGTGCCAGCAGTAAACTACTCCCCGGGGTTACTGAAGCTTTCTTT.